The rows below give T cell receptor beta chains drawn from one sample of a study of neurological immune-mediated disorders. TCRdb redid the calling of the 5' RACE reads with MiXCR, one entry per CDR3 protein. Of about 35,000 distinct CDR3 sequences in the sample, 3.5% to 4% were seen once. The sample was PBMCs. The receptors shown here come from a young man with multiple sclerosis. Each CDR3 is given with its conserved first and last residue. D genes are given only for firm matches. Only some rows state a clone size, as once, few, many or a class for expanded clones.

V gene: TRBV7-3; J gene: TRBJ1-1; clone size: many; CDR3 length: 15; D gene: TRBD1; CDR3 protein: CASSPSGTGNTEAFF; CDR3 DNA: TGTGCCAGCAGCCCATCCGGGACAGGGAACACTGAAGCTTTCTTT
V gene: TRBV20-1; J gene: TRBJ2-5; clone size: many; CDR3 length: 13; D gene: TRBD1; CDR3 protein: CSASRQGAETQYF; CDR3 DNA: TGCAGTGCTAGCAGACAGGGGGCGGAGACCCAGTACTTC
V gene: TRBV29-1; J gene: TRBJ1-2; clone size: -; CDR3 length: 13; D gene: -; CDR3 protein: CSGLQTGGYGYTF; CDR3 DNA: TGCAGCGGGCTACAGACAGGCGGGTATGGCTACACCTTC
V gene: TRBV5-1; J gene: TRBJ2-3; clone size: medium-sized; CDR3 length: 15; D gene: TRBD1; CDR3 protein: CASSLGTGSSDTQYF; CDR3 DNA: TGCGCCAGCAGCTTGGGGACAGGGTCCTCAGATACGCAGTATTTT
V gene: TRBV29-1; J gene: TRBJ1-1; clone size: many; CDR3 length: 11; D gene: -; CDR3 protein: CSVSGGPEAFF; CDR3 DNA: TGCAGCGTTTCAGGAGGGCCAGAAGCTTTCTTT
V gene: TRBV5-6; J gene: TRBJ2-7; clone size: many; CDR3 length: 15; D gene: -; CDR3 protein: CASSFRRVSSYEQYF; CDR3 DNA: TGTGCCAGCAGCTTTAGACGGGTGAGCTCCTACGAGCAGTACTTC
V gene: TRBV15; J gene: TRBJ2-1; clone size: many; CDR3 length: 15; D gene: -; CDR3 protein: CATSKRDSDGNEQFF; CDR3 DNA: TGTGCCACCAGCAAGAGGGACTCCGACGGCAATGAGCAGTTCTTC
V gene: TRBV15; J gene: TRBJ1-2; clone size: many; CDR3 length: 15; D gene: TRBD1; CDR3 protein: CATSREGQGLGGYTF; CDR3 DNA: TGTGCCACCAGCAGAGAGGGACAGGGGCTGGGTGGCTACACCTTC
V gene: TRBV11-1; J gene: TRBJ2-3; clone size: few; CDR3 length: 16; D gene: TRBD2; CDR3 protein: CASSALTSGGANTQYF; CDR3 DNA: TGTGCCAGCAGCGCATTGACTAGCGGGGGGGCAAATACGCAGTATTTT
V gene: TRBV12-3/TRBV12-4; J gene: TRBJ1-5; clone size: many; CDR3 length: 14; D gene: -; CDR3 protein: CASSFRGNTQPQHF; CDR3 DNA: TGTGCCAGCAGTTTTCGGGGGAATACTCAGCCCCAGCATTTT
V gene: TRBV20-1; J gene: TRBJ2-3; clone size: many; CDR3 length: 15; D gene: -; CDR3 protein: CSASPAVSVRDTQYF; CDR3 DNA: TGCAGTGCTAGTCCCGCGGTATCGGTGCGGGATACGCAGTATTTT
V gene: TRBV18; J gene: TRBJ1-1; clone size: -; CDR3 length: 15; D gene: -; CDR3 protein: CASSPLPQSGTEAFF; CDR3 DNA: TGTGCCAGCTCACCACTACCCCAATCAGGCACTGAAGCTTTCTTT
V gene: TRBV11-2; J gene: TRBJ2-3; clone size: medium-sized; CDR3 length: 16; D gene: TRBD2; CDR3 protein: CASSSRSGDYTDTQYF; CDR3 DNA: TGTGCCAGCAGCTCCCGTAGCGGGGACTACACAGATACGCAGTATTTT
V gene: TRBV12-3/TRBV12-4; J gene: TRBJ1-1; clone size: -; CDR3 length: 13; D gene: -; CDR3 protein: CASSPSMNTEAFF; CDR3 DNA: TGTGCCAGCAGTCCCTCGATGAACACTGAAGCTTTCTTT